Sequencing of this T cell receptor beta chain was carried out in a study of blood T cell repertoires in COVID-19. V shed 3 bases, J shed 7 bases, and the junction held 19 bases outside the gene matches. The CDR3 is made up of 19 amino acids. The germline V gene has CDR1 SGDLS and CDR2 YYNGEE. Method: immunoSEQ multiplex PCR; TCRdb's copy keeps in-frame clones and lacks some. The sample contains hundreds of thousands of clones, roughly 87% of which appear only once. Sequenced sample: peripheral blood. This TCR came from a woman under 30 who had recovered from COVID-19. The gene calls are TRBV9 and TRBJ2-7, with 13 positions matching TRBD2. DNA for the CDR3: TGTGCCAGCAGCGGTTCAATAGGGACTAGCGGGGATTCCGGCTGGGAGCAGTACTTC. Amino acid sequence: CASSGSIGTSGDSGWEQYF.